This T cell receptor beta chain was identified during a study of T-cell memory formation after mild COVID-19. General study results and limits: Cross-reactive memory appears to have joined, as suggested by some responding clones showing up in pre-infection memory. Second-wave clones that peaked on day 37 lacked confirmed SARS-CoV-2 specificity. Most CD4+ clones that shrank were in CM and EM, while CD8+ ones turned up in EMRA.

The CDR3 length is 15 residues. V lost 5 bases, J lost 5 bases, and 16 bases lay in between. Germline CDR1 is SGHVS and CDR2 is FNYEAQ. This clonotype appeared a few times. What it recognizes is unknown. It was 5'RACE with constant-segment primers that produced the TCR alpha and TCR beta cDNA libraries, which carried sample barcodes and UMIs. TCRdb passed the 5' RACE reads through MiXCR, listing each CDR3 protein once. The sample records fewer than 250,000 distinct CDR3 sequences, roughly 27% being singletons. Material for sequencing was PBMCs or a T cell subset sorted from them (not recorded which). This receptor was obtained from an adult woman who had mild COVID-19 (a few samples of this study predate the infection). Cell type and time point are not known. This chain joins TRBV7-6 and TRBJ2-1; D is possibly TRBD1 (6 bases). CDR3 protein: CASSQMTGSHNEQFF. Written as DNA, the CDR3 is TGTGCCAGCAGCCAAATGACAGGCTCGCACAATGAGCAGTTCTTC. The whole variable domain, filled in from reference TRBV7-6 and TRBJ2-1, reads GAGVSQSPRYKVTKRGQDVALRCDPISGHVSLYWYRQALGQGPEFLTYFNYEAQQDKSGLPNDRFSAERPEGSISTLTIQRTEQRDSAMYRCASSQMTGSHNEQFFGPGTRLTVL.